The clone carrying this TCR beta chain came up a few times. No antigen is known for it. TCRdb analysed the reads with MiXCR anew, one entry per CDR3 protein. The sample lists 200,000 to 300,000 distinct CDR3 sequences, around 15% occurring once. The CDR3 spans 13 residues. In germline, CDR1 is DFQATT, CDR2 SNEGSKA (reference sequence). V lost 5 bases and J 2 bases, leaving 13 bases between the germline ends. This entry is derived from a study of T cell repertoires in cytomegalovirus infection. Background on the study: Public TCR beta signatures were indicative of both CMV infection and a matching HLA type. Findings and limits, study-wide: Dominating the ex vivo response were TCR beta clonotypes that were CMV-specific and HLA-C-restricted. Identification of carriers of CMV plus the relevant HLA was performed using cumulative public TCR beta family frequency.

The sequenced material came from PBMCs. This chain joins TRBV20-1 and TRBJ2-7, with D hard to call. The clonotype was recovered from a human donor in good health (CMV status not recorded). Some clones in this sample may be carry-over from other donors' samples. The CDR3 nucleotides are TGCAGTGCTCCCCGTGACAACCCCTACGAGCAGTACTTC. Translating gives CSAPRDNPYEQYF.